Below, 12 T cell receptor beta chains from the same sample are listed, as sequenced in a study of shared clonotypes between healthy human individuals. Naive CD8 cells comprised CD45RO-negative, CCR7-positively selected cells, excluding terminally differentiated effector memory CD45RA+ cells. Profiling relied on immunoSEQ multiplex PCR, and the TCRdb table lists in-frame clones only, not all of them. The top ten hold roughly 1.1% of the sample, which has over 2 million clones, just under 95% seen once. Input material: naive CD8+ T cells sorted from blood. Receptors were obtained from a man aged 18 to 29 in good health.

With regard to this clone: The identical CDR3 is also encoded by other nucleotide sequences in the sample. This chain joins TRBV4-3 and TRBJ2-7; D not certain. This CDR3 is built from 13 residues. Trimming removed 2 bases at V and 0 bases at J, with 5 bases between. Germline V gene lookup returns CDR1 LGHNA and CDR2 YSLEER. The CDR3 spells CASSQSLSYEQYF. The DNA of the CDR3 is TGCGCCAGCAGCCAATCGCTCTCCTACGAGCAGTACTTC.

This chain connects TRBV13 to TRBJ2-7; maybe TRBD1 (5 bases). V lost 4 bases and J 2 bases, leaving 15 bases between the germline ends. Per germline, CDR1 PRHDT and CDR2 FYEKMQ (reference sequence). This CDR3 spans 15 amino acids. CDR3 residues: CASSSVGAEPYEQYF. CDR3 DNA: TGTGCCAGCAGCTCCGTAGGGGCGGAGCCCTACGAGCAGTACTTC.

The rearrangement links TRBV6-4 to TRBJ2-2, with 7 nucleotides matching TRBD1. Looked up from germline, CDR1 is MRHNA and CDR2 is SNTAGT. With V trimmed by 5 bases and J by 5 bases, 8 bases remained unmatched. CDR3 length equals 15 residues. The CDR3 coding sequence is TGTGCCAGCAGTACCGGGACAGACTTGACCGGGGAGCTGTTTTTT. This encodes CASSTGTDLTGELFF.

V gene TRBV2 combines with J gene TRBJ2-1; a possible D gene is TRBD1 (5 bases). V dropped 6 bases and J dropped 2 bases, with 14 bases sitting between them. Germline CDR1 SNHLY, CDR2 FYNNEI. CDR3 length: 15 amino acids. CDR3 region: CASRVGAFTYNEQFF. The CDR3 DNA is TGTGCCAGCAGGGTAGGGGCGTTTACCTACAATGAGCAGTTCTTC. Together with reference TRBV2 and TRBJ2-1, the CDR3 gives the full variable domain: EPEVTQTPSHQVTQMGQEVILRCVPISNHLYFYWYRQILGQKVEFLVSFYNNEISEKSEIFDDQFSVERPDGSNFTLKIRSTKLEDSAMYFCASRVGAFTYNEQFFGPGTRLTVL.

On this clone itself: The same CDR3 arises from other DNA sequences in this sample as well. The rearrangement joins TRBV9 to TRBJ2-7; no clear D. Germline V CDR1 and CDR2: SGDLS, YYNGEE. CDR3 length equals 10 residues. Trimming cost V 3 bases and J 7 bases, with 5 bases left between them. The CDR3 loop reads CASSGDEQYF. The DNA for the CDR3 is TGTGCCAGCAGCGGAGATGAGCAGTACTTC.

In nucleotides, the CDR3 is TGTGCCAGTAGTATAGGACAGGGGGACGGCTATGGCTACACCTTC. This encodes CASSIGQGDGYGYTF. The rearrangement uses TRBV19 and TRBJ1-2, with TRBD1 matching over 9 bases. Losses at the gene ends were 1 base for V and 4 bases for J; bases not matched to a gene: 4. The germline CDR1 and CDR2 sequences are LNHDA and SQIVND (reference sequence). CDR3 size: 15 residues.

This chain connects TRBV30 to TRBJ2-7; D not resolved. Germline V gene sequence: CDR1 GTSNPN, CDR2 SVGIG (reference sequence). The V end was cut by 0 bases, the J end by 3 bases, with 9 bases between. The CDR3 loop spans 13 amino acids. DNA for the CDR3: TGTGCCTGGAGTGTTTCCCAACACTACGAGCAGTACTTC. It translates to CAWSVSQHYEQYF.

To note about this clone: A read error may produce the germline difference seen at one junction end. The V gene is TRBV30, the J gene TRBJ2-5; D uncertain. The CDR3 runs to 13 residues. The germline V gene encodes CDR1 GTSNPN and CDR2 SVGIG (reference sequence). CDR3 sequence (DNA): TGTACCTGGAGTGATGCTAACCAAGAGACCCAGTACTTC. This translates into CTWSDANQETQYF.

The chain recombines TRBV2 with TRBJ2-7; no definite D call. Between the trimmed V and J ends, which lost 1 base and 2 bases, there was a span of 9 bases. This CDR3 has 14 residues. Per the germline V gene, CDR1 is SNHLY and CDR2 is FYNNEI. CDR3 nucleotide sequence: TGTGCCAGCAGTGAAGATCCTGGAACCTACGAGCAGTACTTC. The encoded protein is CASSEDPGTYEQYF.

This clone was recorded once. The chain carries TRBV6-1 and TRBJ2-3; the D is unclear. This CDR3 comprises 15 residues. Trimming removed 2 bases at V and 2 bases at J, with 11 bases between. The germline gives CDR1 MNHNS, CDR2 SASEGT. Here the CDR3 reads CASSENSFSTDTQYF. In nucleotides, the CDR3 is TGTGCCAGCAGTGAAAACAGCTTTTCCACAGATACGCAGTATTTT.

V is TRBV5-1 and J is TRBJ2-5, with 10 bases aligning to TRBD2. The V segment lost 4 bases and the J segment 2 bases; nucleotides outside the gene matches: 5. The germline V gene has CDR1 SGHRS and CDR2 YFSETQ. The CDR3 runs to 15 residues. Here the CDR3 reads CASSELAGAQETQYF. In nucleotides, the CDR3 is TGCGCCAGCAGCGAGCTAGCGGGGGCTCAAGAGACCCAGTACTTC.

This chain joins TRBV6-6 and TRBJ2-7; a weak D match, TRBD1 (6 bases). With 4 bases removed from V and 4 bases from J, the gap between germline ends came to 8 bases. This CDR3 is built from 12 residues. CDR1 MNHNY and CDR2 SVGAGI come from the germline V gene (reference sequence). As DNA, the CDR3 is TGTGCCAGCAGTTCCAGGGGATACGAGCAGTACTTC. Translated, it gives CASSSRGYEQYF.